Each of the 13 T cell receptor beta chains below was sequenced from the same sample in a study of T cell responses to AZD1222 COVID-19 vaccine. Only in-frame clones appear in the TCRdb table, and some are missing; sequencing was by immunoSEQ multiplex PCR. In the table there are some 97,000 clones, around 87% of which are singletons. Material: peripheral blood, obtained on day 0 of MenACWY control vaccination. These receptors were taken from an adult in good health.

The rearrangement uses TRBV5-1 and TRBJ1-2; no clear D gene. This CDR3 has 13 residues. CDR1 is SGHRS and CDR2 is YFSETQ in the germline V gene. The germline V and J ends were trimmed by 0 bases and 5 bases, with 8 bases remaining between them. CDR3 region: CASSLDAQYGYTF. The CDR3 nucleotides read TGCGCCAGCAGCTTGGACGCTCAGTATGGCTACACCTTC.

The CDR3 sequence is CASSLARFGEQFF. The CDR3 DNA reads as TGTGCCAGCAGCTTAGCCAGATTTGGTGAGCAGTTCTTC. The chain has TRBV7-2 and TRBJ2-1, with D uncertain. V was pared by 0 bases and J by 9 bases, with 9 bases between. Germline V gene lookup returns CDR1 SGHTA and CDR2 FQGNSA. This CDR3 comprises 13 residues.

The rearrangement joins TRBV6-5 to TRBJ1-5; TRBD1 aligns across 9 bases. Trimming removed 6 bases from V and 4 bases from J; junction bases left unmatched: 7. This CDR3 spans 15 amino acids. CDR1 and CDR2 from the germline V gene are MNHEY and SVGAGI. CDR3 sequence: CASRGTGRGNQPQHF. The DNA of the CDR3 is TGTGCCAGCAGGGGGACAGGGCGAGGGAATCAGCCCCAGCATTTT.

The chain employs TRBV7-8 and TRBJ2-3, with D possibly being TRBD2 (6 bases). Germline assignment: CDR1 SGHVS and CDR2 FQNEAQ. This CDR3 has 14 amino acids. The ends were cut back, 1 base at V and 8 bases at J, with 13 bases in the middle. DNA of the CDR3: TGTGCCAGCAGCTTAGACTGGCGGGATGGTACGCAGTATTTT. It is translated as CASSLDWRDGTQYF.

This clone was detected only a few times. The V and J genes are TRBV28 and TRBJ2-6; D tentatively fits TRBD1 or TRBD2 (5 bases each). V shed 2 bases and J shed 1 base, with 15 bases lying between them. Germline assignment: CDR1 MDHEN and CDR2 SYDVKM. CDR3 length equals 18 residues. Here the CDR3 DNA reads TGTGCCAGCAGTTTAAATCGGGGCCCCCCGTCTGGGGCCAACGTCCTGACTTTC. This sequence encodes CASSLNRGPPSGANVLTF.

This clone was seen once. This chain joins TRBV5-4 and TRBJ2-1; 7 positions agree with TRBD2. The CDR3 contains 15 residues. Germline V gene data show CDR1 as SGHNT and CDR2 as YYREEE (reference sequence). Trimming at V came to 0 bases and at J to 0 bases, leaving 0 bases not matched to a gene. CDR3 sequence (DNA): TGTGCCAGCAGCTTGGGGGGGGGCTCCTACAATGAGCAGTTCTTC. This translates into CASSLGGGSYNEQFF.

This clone was observed once. The chain combines TRBV6-5 with TRBJ2-2, with D tentatively TRBD2 (6 bases). V was clipped by 6 bases and J by 4 bases, with 12 bases between them. The germline gives CDR1 MNHEY, CDR2 SVGAGI. This CDR3 has 14 residues. CDR3 region: CASSLMGLTGELFF. For the CDR3, the DNA is TGTGCCAGCAGCCTAATGGGACTCACCGGGGAGCTGTTTTTT.

The J gene is TRBJ1-2, the V gene TRBV30; 7 nucleotides agree with TRBD1. The CDR3 contains 13 residues. Germline-derived CDR1 and CDR2 are GTSNPN and SVGIG (reference sequence). V shed 3 bases and J 4 bases; nucleotides not matched to a gene: 5. CDR3 amino acids: CAWRARGVYGYTF. In DNA, the CDR3 is TGTGCCTGGAGGGCCAGGGGGGTCTATGGCTACACCTTC.

The chain is built from TRBV28 and TRBJ1-2; D remains ambiguous. Trimming pared 6 bases from V and 4 bases from J, leaving 12 bases between. CDR3 length: 13 residues. The germline V gene encodes CDR1 MDHEN and CDR2 SYDVKM. This CDR3 reads CASSATDLYGYTF. The CDR3 nucleotides are TGTGCCAGCAGCGCAACAGATCTCTATGGCTACACCTTC.

The rearrangement links TRBV6-5 to TRBJ1-2; 10 bases fit TRBD1. Germline assignment: CDR1 MNHEY and CDR2 SVGAGI. This CDR3 is built from 13 residues. V lost 4 bases, J lost 4 bases, and 0 bases stayed unmatched. The CDR3 loop reads CASSWDRGYGYTF. For the CDR3, the DNA is TGTGCCAGCAGTTGGGACAGGGGCTATGGCTACACCTTC.

This clone was observed a single time. The V and J genes are TRBV2 and TRBJ1-2; D is unresolved. This CDR3 spans 15 amino acids. Looked up from germline, CDR1 is SNHLY and CDR2 is FYNNEI. With 3 bases removed from V and 1 base from J, the gap between germline ends came to 12 bases. The CDR3 sequence: CASSESADYNYGYTF. CDR3 sequence (DNA): TGTGCCAGCAGTGAGAGTGCGGATTATAACTATGGCTACACCTTC.

This clone was seen more than once but under ten times. The V gene is TRBV7-2, the J gene TRBJ2-5; 7 bases are shared with TRBD2. The length of the CDR3 is 17 residues. The V gene's germline CDR1 is SGHTA and CDR2 FQGNSA. Trimming cost V 0 bases and J 4 bases; bases outside gene matches: 11. CDR3 loop: CASSLAGLAATGETQYF. The CDR3 DNA reads TGTGCCAGCAGCTTAGCGGGCCTAGCGGCAACGGGAGAGACCCAGTACTTC. The variable domain in full, completed from reference TRBV7-2 and TRBJ2-5, reads GAGVSQSPSNKVTEKGKDVELRCDPISGHTALYWYRQSLGQGLEFLIYFQGNSAPDKSGLPSDRFSAERTGGSVSTLTIQRTQQEDSAVYLCASSLAGLAATGETQYFGPGTRLLVL.

CDR3 sequence: CASSFHPDVGSYEQYF. The CDR3 DNA follows: TGTGCCAGCAGCTTTCACCCGGACGTCGGCTCCTACGAGCAGTACTTC. The chain joins TRBV6-2 or TRBV6-3 to TRBJ2-7; D uncertain. This CDR3 contains 16 residues. Deletions cut 6 bases from V and 0 bases from J, with 18 bases between. Germline V gene sequence: CDR1 MNHEY, CDR2 SVGEGT.